These 25 T cell receptor beta chains were sequenced from one sample in a study of blood T cell repertoires in COVID-19. Using immunoSEQ multiplex PCR, the repertoire was profiled, and TCRdb retains in-frame clones only, with some absent. The sample has hundreds of thousands of clones, 65% to 90% seen once. Sequenced sample: peripheral blood. Source of these receptors: a human donor in a cohort sampled during active COVID-19.

The V gene is TRBV30, the J gene TRBJ2-2; TRBD2 might be the D (5 bases). This CDR3 has 13 residues. CDR1 is GTSNPN and CDR2 is SVGIG in the germline V gene (reference sequence). The ends were cut back, 3 bases at V and 1 base at J, with 6 bases in the middle. The CDR3: CAWSGGNTGELFF. As DNA, the CDR3 is TGTGCCTGGAGCGGAGGGAACACCGGGGAGCTGTTTTTT. The complete variable domain, with remaining parts taken from reference TRBV30 and TRBJ2-2, reads SQTIHQWPATLVQPVGSPLSLECTVEGTSNPNLYWYRQAAGRGLQLLFYSVGIGQISSEVPQNLSASRPQDRQFILSSKKLLLSDSGFYLCAWSGGNTGELFFGEGSRLTVL.

The V and J genes are TRBV27 and TRBJ2-1, with D perhaps TRBD2 (6 bases). V shed 1 base and J shed 1 base, with 14 bases lying between them. Germline CDR1 MNHEY, CDR2 SMNVEV (reference sequence). The CDR3 length is 17 residues. CDR3: CASSLLSGGRSYNEQFF. The CDR3 coding sequence is TGTGCCAGCAGTTTATTATCCGGGGGAAGGTCCTACAATGAGCAGTTCTTC.

This clone was seen only a few times. The V gene is TRBV4-2, the J gene TRBJ2-7, with TRBD1 identical over 7 bases. With V trimmed by 4 bases and J by 3 bases, 9 bases remained unmatched. This CDR3 contains 15 residues. Germline CDR1 LGHNA, CDR2 YNFKEQ. In DNA, the CDR3 is TGTGCCAGCAGCCCTGAACAGGGGCAACACTACGAGCAGTACTTC. It yields the protein CASSPEQGQHYEQYF.

The rearrangement links TRBV5-6 to TRBJ2-7; weak D call: TRBD2 (5 bases). The CDR3 is 12 residues long. The germline V and J ends were trimmed by 1 base and 6 bases, with 8 bases remaining between them. Germline values: CDR1 SGHDT, CDR2 YYEEEE. The CDR3 DNA follows: TGTGCCAGCAGCTTGCGGAGGTTCGAGCAGTACTTC. Protein sequence: CASSLRRFEQYF.

The chain links TRBV24-1 to TRBJ2-3; D may be TRBD1 (6 bases). The germline V and J ends were trimmed by 5 bases and 2 bases, with 16 bases remaining between them. CDR3 length: 16 residues. Germline CDR1 and CDR2: KGHDR and SFDVKD. This CDR3 is CATSAHLGDNTDTQYF. The CDR3 coding sequence is TGTGCCACCAGTGCCCATCTAGGGGACAACACAGATACGCAGTATTTT.

The V and J genes are TRBV9 and TRBJ2-3; 7 bases map to TRBD2. CDR1 and CDR2 (germline): SGDLS, YYNGEE. The CDR3 length is 13 residues. J gave up 6 bases and V 4 bases, and 5 bases lay outside the gene matches. CDR3: CASSPGGTDTQYF. DNA for the CDR3: TGTGCCAGCAGCCCGGGGGGAACCGATACGCAGTATTTT. Together with reference TRBV9 and TRBJ2-3, the CDR3 gives the full variable domain: DSGVTQTPKHLITATGQRVTLRCSPRSGDLSVYWYQQSLDQGLQFLIQYYNGEERAKGNILERFSAQQFPDLHSELNLSSLELGDSALYFCASSPGGTDTQYFGPGTRLTVL.

This CDR3 reads CASSLYDLLSGNTIYF. In nucleotides, the CDR3 is TGTGCCAGCAGCCTTTACGACTTACTCTCTGGAAACACCATATATTTT. V usage is TRBV7-9 and J usage is TRBJ1-3; no definite D call. Germline V gene sequence: CDR1 SEHNR, CDR2 FQNEAQ (reference sequence). V lost 5 bases and J 0 bases, leaving 14 bases between the germline ends. The CDR3 length is 16 residues.

V gene TRBV2 combines with J gene TRBJ2-1; TRBD2 might be the D (6 bases). V lost 4 bases, J lost 5 bases, and 9 bases lay in between. The CDR3 runs 13 residues. Germline CDR1 SNHLY, CDR2 FYNNEI. The CDR3 bases are TGTGCCAGCAGTGTTGGCGGGAACAATGAGCAGTTCTTC. It codes for CASSVGGNNEQFF.

The rearrangement links TRBV6-5 to TRBJ1-2; D uncertain. Deletions cut 8 bases from V and 2 bases from J, with 12 bases between. The CDR3 contains 13 residues. Per the germline V gene, CDR1 is MNHEY and CDR2 is SVGAGI. The CDR3 bases are TGTGCCAGCGGAATTCAGGTGAACTATGGCTACACCTTC. This codes for CASGIQVNYGYTF.

The V call is TRBV29-1, the J call TRBJ1-2; D gene uncertain. Germline V gene sequence: CDR1 SQVTM, CDR2 ANQGSEA. Trimming stripped 4 bases from V and 3 bases from J, with 6 bases between. CDR3 size: 11 residues. CDR3 sequence (DNA): TGCAGCGTTGGAGGAGACTATGGCTACACCTTC. Translated, it gives CSVGGDYGYTF.

In its sample, this clone was seen a few times. This chain joins TRBV4-2 and TRBJ2-7, with D perhaps matching TRBD1 (5 bases). This CDR3 spans 14 amino acids. V gave up 0 bases and J gave up 3 bases, with 9 bases separating them. The germline gives CDR1 LGHNA, CDR2 YNFKEQ. In DNA form, the CDR3 reads TGTGCCAGCAGCCAAGATCTCAGGGTCTACGAGCAGTACTTC. Protein: CASSQDLRVYEQYF.

On this clone itself: Mismatch with germline at one junction end may stem from a read error. The chain is built from TRBV6-5 and TRBJ2-1, with TRBD1 matching over 7 bases. This CDR3 has 13 residues. CDR1 MNHEY and CDR2 SVGAGI come from the germline V gene. The CDR3: CACRGRSYNEQFF. DNA of the CDR3: TGTGCCTGCAGGGGGAGATCCTACAATGAGCAGTTCTTC.

The chain employs TRBV4-1 and TRBJ2-3; 11 nucleotides line up with TRBD2. CDR3 length equals 19 residues. The trim removed 4 bases at V and 3 bases at J, leaving 15 bases unmatched. In germline, CDR1 is MGHRA, CDR2 YSYEKL. The CDR3 is CASSRDSGGALSRTDTQYF. The CDR3 DNA reads as TGCGCCAGCAGCCGAGATAGCGGGGGGGCCTTATCTCGAACAGATACGCAGTATTTT.

This sequence joins TRBV12-5 and TRBJ2-1; TRBD2 aligns across 12 bases. Germline CDR1 LGHNT, CDR2 FRNRAP. V lost 6 bases to trimming and J lost 5 bases; unmatched junction nucleotides: 14. This CDR3 comprises 18 residues. The CDR3 region has the DNA TGTGCTAGTGGCCCCTTGAGTCTAGCGGGGGGGTTAAACAATGAGCAGTTCTTC. Protein product: CASGPLSLAGGLNNEQFF.

The chain has TRBV6-5 and TRBJ1-1, with D perhaps TRBD1 (5 bases). V was cut by 0 bases and J by 2 bases, with 10 bases left in between. This CDR3 contains 15 residues. Germline values: CDR1 MNHEY, CDR2 SVGAGI. The CDR3 sequence: CASSYSDRLNTEAFF. DNA for the CDR3: TGTGCCAGCAGTTACTCAGACAGATTAAACACTGAAGCTTTCTTT.

V is TRBV5-1 and J is TRBJ2-2; D is perhaps TRBD1 (5 bases). The CDR3 is 12 amino acids. V was clipped by 0 bases and J by 13 bases, with 10 bases between them. Germline lookup yields CDR1 SGHRS and CDR2 YFSETQ. DNA for the CDR3: TGCGCCAGCAGCTTGGAGACAGTGGTGCTGTTTTTT. It codes for CASSLETVVLFF.

With regard to this clone: One end of the junction does not line up with germline, which may come from a read error. This sequence joins TRBV6-5 and TRBJ1-6; 12 bases match TRBD1. CDR3 length: 15 residues. CDR1 and CDR2 (germline): MNHEY, SVGAGI. The CDR3 protein is CAGRRGQGAGSPLHF. The CDR3 bases are TGTGCCGGCAGGCGGGGACAGGGGGCTGGTTCACCCCTCCACTTT.

This clone has just one count. V usage is TRBV6-5 and J usage is TRBJ2-7, with 11 bases that match TRBD2. V gave up 6 bases and J gave up 3 bases; unmatched junction bases: 4. The length of the CDR3 is 14 residues. Germline assignment: CDR1 MNHEY and CDR2 SVGAGI. CDR3 sequence reads: CASSVGTSGYEQYF. Written as DNA, the CDR3 is TGTGCCAGCAGCGTAGGGACTAGCGGCTACGAGCAGTACTTC.

Written as DNA, the CDR3 is TGTGCTAGTGGTTTGGGGGGCGACAGGGGAGAAGGTGAGCAGTTCTTC. Amino acid sequence: CASGLGGDRGEGEQFF. The rearrangement joins TRBV12-5 to TRBJ2-1; 8 positions agree with TRBD1. Unmatched junction bases numbered 11, after V lost 1 base and J lost 9 bases. Germline lookup yields CDR1 LGHNT and CDR2 FRNRAP. The CDR3 sequence is 16 residues long.

CDR3 in amino acids: CASSNGQNEKLFF. CDR3 bases: TGTGCCAGCAGTAATGGACAGAATGAAAAACTGTTTTTT. The chain uses TRBV27 and TRBJ1-4; the D gene is possibly TRBD1 (6 bases). Germline assignment: CDR1 MNHEY and CDR2 SMNVEV (reference sequence). The CDR3 covers 13 residues. Between the trimmed V and J ends, which lost 5 bases and 5 bases, there was a span of 9 bases. Complete variable domain (other parts from reference TRBV27 and TRBJ1-4): EAQVTQNPRYLITVTGKKLTVTCSQNMNHEYMSWYRQDPGLGLRQIYYSMNVEVTDKGDVPEGYKVSRKEKRNFPLILESPSPNQTSLYFCASSNGQNEKLFFGSGTQLSVL.

The chain links TRBV19 to TRBJ1-1; 9 bases map to TRBD1. The CDR3 is made up of 15 amino acids. CDR1 is LNHDA and CDR2 is SQIVND in the germline V gene (reference sequence). V lost 3 bases to trimming and J lost 5 bases; unmatched junction nucleotides: 7. The DNA of the CDR3 is TGTGCCAGTAGTATCTCGACAGGGGGAGGGACTGAAGCTTTCTTT. It codes for CASSISTGGGTEAFF.

The chain uses TRBV6-5 and TRBJ2-2; D is possibly TRBD2 (5 bases). CDR1 is MNHEY and CDR2 is SVGAGI in the germline V gene. V was clipped by 6 bases and J by 1 base, with 12 bases between them. The CDR3 is made up of 15 amino acids. In DNA form, the CDR3 reads TGTGCCAGCAGCACAACTACTAGGAACACCGGGGAGCTGTTTTTT. As protein: CASSTTTRNTGELFF.

The chain has TRBV24-1 and TRBJ1-2; possible D gene TRBD1, 5 bases. The V and J ends lost 3 bases and 8 bases respectively, with 12 bases between them. The germline V gene has CDR1 KGHDR and CDR2 SFDVKD. The CDR3 contains 13 residues. This chain's CDR3 is CATSDVSGNGYTF. The CDR3 DNA reads TGTGCCACCAGTGATGTATCAGGGAACGGCTACACCTTC.

V is TRBV27 and J is TRBJ2-1, with unresolved D. V lost 10 bases to trimming and J lost 0 bases, with 10 bases between them. CDR1 and CDR2 (germline): MNHEY, SMNVEV (reference sequence). CDR3 length: 13 residues. CDR3 DNA: TGTGCCACAATCAGTCTCTCCTACAATGAGCAGTTCTTC. It is translated as CATISLSYNEQFF.

The chain uses TRBV10-3 and TRBJ1-2; TRBD1 agrees at 8 bases. The CDR3 length is 14 residues. V lost 2 bases and J lost 4; bases outside the gene matches: 3. Germline V gene lookup returns CDR1 ENHRY and CDR2 SYGVKD. The CDR3 DNA reads TGTGCCATCAGTGAGGGACAGGGCAGCTATGGCTACACCTTC. Translating gives CAISEGQGSYGYTF.